The clone carrying this T cell receptor beta chain was counted ten times or more. Antigen unknown. By quantitative 5'-RACE with molecular barcodes, the TCR beta libraries were made. TCRdb re-derived calls from the 5' RACE reads in MiXCR, one entry per CDR3 protein. The repertoire has roughly 91,000 distinct CDR3 sequences, roughly 8.3% of them found once; the top ten carry about 9.6%. This sample was taken from a study of CD8 T cells in ankylosing spondylitis. Trimming pared 3 bases from V and 4 bases from J, leaving 10 bases between. Germline lookup yields CDR1 KGHSH and CDR2 LQKENI. This CDR3 has 14 residues. Study-level points and caveats: Disease-associated clones were CD8+ and fairly uncommon in peripheral blood. Seemingly distinctive of ankylosing spondylitis blood was a TCR beta motif formed by eight highly homologous variants.

V usage is TRBV18 and J usage is TRBJ1-5; D not certain. Sequencing was carried out using blood, either unsorted or a sorted T cell fraction (not recorded which). This sequence was found in a male donor with ankylosing spondylitis or in good health (not recorded which). The CDR3 reads CASSPTEGNQPQHF. CDR3 nucleotide sequence: TGTGCCAGCTCACCCACAGAGGGTAATCAGCCCCAGCATTTT.